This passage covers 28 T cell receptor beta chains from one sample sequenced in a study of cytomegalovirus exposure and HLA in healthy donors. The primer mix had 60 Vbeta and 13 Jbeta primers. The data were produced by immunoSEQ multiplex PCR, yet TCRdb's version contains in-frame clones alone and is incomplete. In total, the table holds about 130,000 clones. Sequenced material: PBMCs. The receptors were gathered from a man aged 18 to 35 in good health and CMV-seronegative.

For the CDR3, the DNA is TGTGCCAGCAGTTTCGAGGCAGGACTAGCGGGCGAGCAGTACTTC. Translating gives CASSFEAGLAGEQYF. This chain connects TRBV6-5 to TRBJ2-7; 11 bases are shared with TRBD2. Trimming cost V 4 bases and J 6 bases; bases outside gene matches: 8. Germline V gene data show CDR1 as MNHEY and CDR2 as SVGAGI. The CDR3 loop spans 15 amino acids.

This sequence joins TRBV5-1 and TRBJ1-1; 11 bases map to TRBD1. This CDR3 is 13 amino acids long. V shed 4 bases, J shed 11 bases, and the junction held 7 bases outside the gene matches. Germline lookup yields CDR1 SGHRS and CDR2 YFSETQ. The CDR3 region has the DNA TGCGCCAGCAGCCAGGGACAGGGGGGTCGGGCTTTCTTT. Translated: CASSQGQGGRAFF.

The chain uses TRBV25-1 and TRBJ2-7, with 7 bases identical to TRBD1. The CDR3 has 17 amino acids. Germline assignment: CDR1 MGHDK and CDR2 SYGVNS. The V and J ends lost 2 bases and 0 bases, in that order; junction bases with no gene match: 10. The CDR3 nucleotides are TGTGCCAGCAGTGAAGTGGGTGGGGGACAGTACTCCTACGAGCAGTACTTC. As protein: CASSEVGGGQYSYEQYF.

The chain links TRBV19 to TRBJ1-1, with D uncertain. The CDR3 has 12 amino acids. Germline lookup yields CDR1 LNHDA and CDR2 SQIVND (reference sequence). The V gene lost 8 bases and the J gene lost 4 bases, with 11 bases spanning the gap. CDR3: CASAEGSTEAFF. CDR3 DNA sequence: TGTGCCAGTGCCGAGGGAAGCACTGAAGCTTTCTTT.

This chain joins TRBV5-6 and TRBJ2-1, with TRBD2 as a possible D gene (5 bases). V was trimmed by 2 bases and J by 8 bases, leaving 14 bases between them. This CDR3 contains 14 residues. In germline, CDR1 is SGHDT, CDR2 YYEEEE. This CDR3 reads CASSLASSGDEQFF. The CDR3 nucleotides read TGTGCCAGCAGCTTAGCCTCCTCCGGGGATGAGCAGTTCTTC.

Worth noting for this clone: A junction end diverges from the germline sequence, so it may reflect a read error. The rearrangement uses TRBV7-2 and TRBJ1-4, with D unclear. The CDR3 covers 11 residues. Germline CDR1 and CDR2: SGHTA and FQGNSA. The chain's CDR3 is CASSLARELIF. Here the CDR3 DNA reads TGTGCCAGCAGCTTAGCCCGGGAGCTCATTTTT. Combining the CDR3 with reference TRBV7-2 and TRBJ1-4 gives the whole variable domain GAGVSQSPSNKVTEKGKDVELRCDPISGHTALYWYRQSLGQGLEFLIYFQGNSAPDKSGLPSDRFSAERTGGSVSTLTIQRTQQEDSAVYLCASSLARELIFGSGTQLSVL.

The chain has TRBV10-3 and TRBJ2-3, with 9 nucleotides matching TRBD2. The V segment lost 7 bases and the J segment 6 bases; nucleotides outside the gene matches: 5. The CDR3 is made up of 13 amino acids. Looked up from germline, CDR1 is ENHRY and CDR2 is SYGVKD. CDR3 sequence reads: CAIMTRGGDTQYF. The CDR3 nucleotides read TGTGCCATCATGACGCGGGGGGGGGATACGCAGTATTTT.

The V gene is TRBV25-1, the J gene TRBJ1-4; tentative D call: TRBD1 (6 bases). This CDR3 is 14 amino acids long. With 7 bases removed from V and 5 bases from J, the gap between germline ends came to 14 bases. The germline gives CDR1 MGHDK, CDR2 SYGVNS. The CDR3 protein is CASNQGIGNEKLFF. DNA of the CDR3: TGTGCCAGCAACCAGGGGATTGGGAATGAAAAACTGTTTTTT. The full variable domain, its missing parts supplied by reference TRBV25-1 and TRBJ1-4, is EADIYQTPRYLVIGTGKKITLECSQTMGHDKMYWYQQDPGMELHLIHYSYGVNSTEKGDLSSESTVSRIRTEHFPLTLESARPSHTSQYLCASNQGIGNEKLFFGSGTQLSVL.

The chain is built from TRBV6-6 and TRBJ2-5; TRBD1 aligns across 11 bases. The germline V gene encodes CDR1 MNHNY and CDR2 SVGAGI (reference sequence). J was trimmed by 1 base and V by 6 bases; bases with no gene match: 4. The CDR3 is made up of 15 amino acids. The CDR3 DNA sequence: TGTGCCAGCAGAACCGGGACAGGGGGCCAAGAGACCCAGTACTTC. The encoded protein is CASRTGTGGQETQYF.

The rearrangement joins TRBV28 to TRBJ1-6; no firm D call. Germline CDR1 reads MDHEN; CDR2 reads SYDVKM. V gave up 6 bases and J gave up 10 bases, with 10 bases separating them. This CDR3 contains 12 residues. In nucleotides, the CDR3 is TGTGCCAGCAGCCGGGGAGGGTCACCCCTCCACTTT. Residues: CASSRGGSPLHF.

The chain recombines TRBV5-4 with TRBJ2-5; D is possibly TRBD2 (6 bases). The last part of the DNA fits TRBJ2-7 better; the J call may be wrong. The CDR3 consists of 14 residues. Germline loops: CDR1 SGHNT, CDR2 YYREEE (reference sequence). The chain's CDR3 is CASSFGTASYEQYF. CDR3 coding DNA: TGTGCCAGCAGCTTTGGGACTGCATCCTACGAGCAGTACTTC.

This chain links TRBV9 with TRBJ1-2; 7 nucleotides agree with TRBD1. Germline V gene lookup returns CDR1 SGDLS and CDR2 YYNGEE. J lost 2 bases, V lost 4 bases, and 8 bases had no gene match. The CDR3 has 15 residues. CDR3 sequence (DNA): TGTGCCAGCAGCCCAGGGGGGACCGAAAACTATGGCTACACCTTC. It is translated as CASSPGGTENYGYTF.

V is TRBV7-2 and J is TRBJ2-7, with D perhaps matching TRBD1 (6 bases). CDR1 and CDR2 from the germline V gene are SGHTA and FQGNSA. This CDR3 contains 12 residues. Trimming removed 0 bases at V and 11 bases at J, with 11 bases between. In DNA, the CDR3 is TGTGCCAGCAGCTTAGCGAGTACAGGGAAGTACTTC. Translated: CASSLASTGKYF.

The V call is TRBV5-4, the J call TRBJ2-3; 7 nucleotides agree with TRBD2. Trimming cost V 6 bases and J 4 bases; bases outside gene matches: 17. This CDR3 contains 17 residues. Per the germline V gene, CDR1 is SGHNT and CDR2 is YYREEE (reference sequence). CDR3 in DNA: TGTGCCAGCACCCCGAGCGTAGCGGGTGCTCTTGCAGATACGCAGTATTTT. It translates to CASTPSVAGALADTQYF.

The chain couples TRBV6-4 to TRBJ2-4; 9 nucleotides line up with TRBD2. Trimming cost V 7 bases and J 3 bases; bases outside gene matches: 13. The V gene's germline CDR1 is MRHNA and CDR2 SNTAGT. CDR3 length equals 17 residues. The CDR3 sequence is CASKREREVFGKNIQYF. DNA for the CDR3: TGTGCCAGCAAGAGGGAGCGGGAGGTGTTTGGCAAAAACATTCAGTACTTC.

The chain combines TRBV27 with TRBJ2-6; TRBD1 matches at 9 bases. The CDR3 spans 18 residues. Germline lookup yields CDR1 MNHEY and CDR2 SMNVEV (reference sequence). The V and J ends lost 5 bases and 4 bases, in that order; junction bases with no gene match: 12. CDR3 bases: TGTGCCAGCAGTCGTTTCGGACAGGGGCGTTCAGGGGCCAACGTCCTGACTTTC. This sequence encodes CASSRFGQGRSGANVLTF.

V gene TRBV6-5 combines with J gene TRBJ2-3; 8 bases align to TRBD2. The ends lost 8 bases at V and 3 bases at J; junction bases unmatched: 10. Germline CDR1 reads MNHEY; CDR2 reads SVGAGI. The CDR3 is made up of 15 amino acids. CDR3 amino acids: CASCLSGSKTDTQYF. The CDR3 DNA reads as TGTGCCAGCTGCCTGAGCGGGAGTAAGACAGATACGCAGTATTTT.

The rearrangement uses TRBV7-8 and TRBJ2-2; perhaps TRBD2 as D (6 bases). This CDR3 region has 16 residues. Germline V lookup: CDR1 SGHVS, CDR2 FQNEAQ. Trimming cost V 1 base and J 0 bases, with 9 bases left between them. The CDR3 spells CASSLDPGANTGELFF. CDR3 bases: TGTGCCAGCAGCTTAGATCCGGGGGCGAACACCGGGGAGCTGTTTTTT.

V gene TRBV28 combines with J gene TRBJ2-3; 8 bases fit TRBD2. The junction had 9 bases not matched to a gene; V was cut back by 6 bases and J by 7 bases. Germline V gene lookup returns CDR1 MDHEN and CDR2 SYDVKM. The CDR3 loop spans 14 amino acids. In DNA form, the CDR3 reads TGTGCCAGCAGCCAAATAGCGGGACACAATACGCAGTATTTT. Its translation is CASSQIAGHNTQYF.

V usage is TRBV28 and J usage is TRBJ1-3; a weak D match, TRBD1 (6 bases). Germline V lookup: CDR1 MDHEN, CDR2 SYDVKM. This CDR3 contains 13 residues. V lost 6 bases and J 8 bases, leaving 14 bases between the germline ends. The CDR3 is CASRLRGLDTIYF. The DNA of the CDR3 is TGTGCCAGCAGGTTGAGGGGGTTAGACACCATATATTTT.

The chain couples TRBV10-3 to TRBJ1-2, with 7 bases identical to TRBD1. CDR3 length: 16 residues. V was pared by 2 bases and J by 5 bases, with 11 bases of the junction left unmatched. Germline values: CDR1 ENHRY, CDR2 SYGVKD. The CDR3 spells CAISERMGQYEYGYTF. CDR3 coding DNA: TGTGCCATCAGTGAGCGAATGGGACAGTATGAATATGGCTACACCTTC.

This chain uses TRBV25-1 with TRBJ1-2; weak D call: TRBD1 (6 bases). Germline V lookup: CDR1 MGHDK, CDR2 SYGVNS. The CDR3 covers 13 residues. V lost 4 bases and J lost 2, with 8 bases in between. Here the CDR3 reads CASSAGQNYGYTF. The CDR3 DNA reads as TGTGCCAGCAGTGCTGGACAGAACTATGGCTACACCTTC.

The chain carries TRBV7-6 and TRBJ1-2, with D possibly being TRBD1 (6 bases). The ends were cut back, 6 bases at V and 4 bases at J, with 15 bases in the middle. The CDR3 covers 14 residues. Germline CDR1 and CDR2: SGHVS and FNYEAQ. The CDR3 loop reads CASSNQGLPYGYTF. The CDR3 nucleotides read TGTGCCAGCAGTAACCAGGGGCTACCCTATGGCTACACCTTC.

The CDR3 DNA reads TGTGCCAGCAGTGTAAATAGCGGGTTGTCCTACAATGAGCAGTTCTTC. This sequence encodes CASSVNSGLSYNEQFF. The chain couples TRBV25-1 to TRBJ2-1, with 7 bases aligning to TRBD2. The CDR3 sequence is 16 residues long. Germline V gives CDR1 MGHDK, CDR2 SYGVNS. Losses at the gene ends were 4 bases for V and 1 base for J; bases not matched to a gene: 7.

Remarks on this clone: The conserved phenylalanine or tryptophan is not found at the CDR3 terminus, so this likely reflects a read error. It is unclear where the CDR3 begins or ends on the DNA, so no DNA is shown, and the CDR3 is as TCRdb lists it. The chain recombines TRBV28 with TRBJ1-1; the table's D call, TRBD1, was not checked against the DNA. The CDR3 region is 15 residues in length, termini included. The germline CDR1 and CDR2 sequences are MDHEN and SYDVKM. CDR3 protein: CASTPRLGPSQQGGV.

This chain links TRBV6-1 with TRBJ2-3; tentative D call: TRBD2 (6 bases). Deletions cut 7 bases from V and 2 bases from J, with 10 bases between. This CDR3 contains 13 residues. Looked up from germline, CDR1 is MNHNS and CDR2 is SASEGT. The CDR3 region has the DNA TGTGCCAGCACGGGACTCCTCACAGATACGCAGTATTTT. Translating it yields CASTGLLTDTQYF.

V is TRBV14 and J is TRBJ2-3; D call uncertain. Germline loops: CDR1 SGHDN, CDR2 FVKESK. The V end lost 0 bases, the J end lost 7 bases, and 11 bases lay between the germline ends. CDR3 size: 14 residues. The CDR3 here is CASSQDQESNTQYF. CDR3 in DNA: TGTGCCAGCAGCCAAGACCAAGAGTCAAATACGCAGTATTTT.

This CDR3 reads CASSLRQGNEQYF. CDR3 coding DNA: TGTGCCAGCAGCTTACGACAGGGGAACGAGCAGTACTTC. The rearrangement links TRBV7-2 to TRBJ2-7, with 8 bases fitting TRBD1. Germline trimming cut 2 bases from V and 5 bases from J; bases unmatched to any gene: 2. Germline loops: CDR1 SGHTA, CDR2 FQGNSA. CDR3 length: 13 amino acids.